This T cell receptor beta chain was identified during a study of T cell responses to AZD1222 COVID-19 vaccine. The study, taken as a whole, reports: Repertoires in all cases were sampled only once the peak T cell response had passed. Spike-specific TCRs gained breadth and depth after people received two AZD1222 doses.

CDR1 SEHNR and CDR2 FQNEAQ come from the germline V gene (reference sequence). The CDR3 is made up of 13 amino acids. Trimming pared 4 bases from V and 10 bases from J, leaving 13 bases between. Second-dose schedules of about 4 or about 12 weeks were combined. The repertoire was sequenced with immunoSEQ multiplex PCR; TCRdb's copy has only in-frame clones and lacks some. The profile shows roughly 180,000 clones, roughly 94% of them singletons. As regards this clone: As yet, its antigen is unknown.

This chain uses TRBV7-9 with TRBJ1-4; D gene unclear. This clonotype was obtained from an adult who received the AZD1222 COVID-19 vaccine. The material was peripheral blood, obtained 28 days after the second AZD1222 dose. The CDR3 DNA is TGTGCCAGCAGCTCACACTCGGTCGGAAAACTGTTTTTT. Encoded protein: CASSSHSVGKLFF.